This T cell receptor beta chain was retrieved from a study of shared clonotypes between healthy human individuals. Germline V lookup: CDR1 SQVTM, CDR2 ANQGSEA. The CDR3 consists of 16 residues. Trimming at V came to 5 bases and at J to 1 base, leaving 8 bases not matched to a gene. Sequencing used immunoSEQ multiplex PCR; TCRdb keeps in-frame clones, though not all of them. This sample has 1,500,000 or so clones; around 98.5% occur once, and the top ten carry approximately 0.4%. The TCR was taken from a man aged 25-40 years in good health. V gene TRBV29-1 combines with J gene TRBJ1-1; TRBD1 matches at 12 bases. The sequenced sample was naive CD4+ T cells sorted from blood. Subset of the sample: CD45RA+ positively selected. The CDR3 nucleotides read TGCAGCGTTCCGCCGGGACAGGGGGCTCGGAACACTGAAGCTTTCTTT. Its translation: CSVPPGQGARNTEAFF.